This T cell receptor beta chain was profiled in a study of blood T cells in healthy people across ages. Points from the study as a whole: Per million T cells, TCR beta diversity dropped roughly linearly as age increased.

This clonotype was counted a few times. Its matching antigen is unknown. Whenever a sample was processed, at least 6.5 million PBMCs were isolated. Sample-barcoded 5' priming and a J-beta primer mix drove a second PCR of roughly 7 to 11 cycles. A template-switch adaptor that had 12 random nucleotides put a tag on each cDNA molecule. A single record per CDR3 protein comes from TCRdb applying MiXCR to the 5' RACE reads. Of more than 800,000 distinct CDR3 sequences in the sample, over 35% were seen once. Sequencing input: blood. This sequence was found in a woman in her sixties in good health.

The CDR3 here is CASRGASSSYNEQYF. Here the CDR3 DNA reads TGTGCCAGCAGGGGAGCGAGTAGCTCCTACAATGAGCAGTACTTC. The chain recombines TRBV27 with TRBJ2-1; weak D call: TRBD2 (5 bases). The better agreement between TRBJ2-7 and the DNA end casts doubt on the J call. Germline CDR1 is MNHEY and CDR2 is SMNVEV (reference sequence). This CDR3 has 15 residues.